In its sample, the clone carrying this TCR beta chain was seen a few times. Its antigen remains unknown. The data were obtained in a study of T-cell memory formation after mild COVID-19. Background on the study: The two donors had largely donor-specific TCR clusters. Study conclusions and caveats: CD4/CD8 balance held among clones contracting day 15 to 85, and later expanders leaned CD4+. Some clones that responded were present in memory (sampled pre-infection), which suggests cross-reactive memory joined.

Sample barcodes and UMIs were carried by the TCR alpha and TCR beta cDNA libraries that 5'RACE generated with constant-segment primers. TCRdb re-called the 5' RACE reads with MiXCR, one entry per CDR3 protein. The sample holds roughly 410,000 distinct CDR3 sequences, 24% seen once. From germline, CDR1 is SGHAT and CDR2 FQNNGV. This CDR3 comprises 13 residues. V was shortened by 5 bases and J by 6 bases, with 13 bases between the two germline ends. The sequence derives from an adult woman who had mild COVID-19 (a few samples of this study predate the infection). Cell type and time point are not known. The chain uses TRBV11-2 and TRBJ2-5; no definite D call. Sequences were obtained from PBMCs or a T cell subset sorted from them (not recorded which). CDR3: CASSPGLKKTQYF. CDR3 DNA: TGTGCCAGCAGCCCGGGCCTAAAGAAGACCCAGTACTTC.